The clone carrying this T cell receptor beta chain has ten or more counts. The data derive from a study of response to subunit inactivated influenza vaccine. The CDR3 is made up of 14 amino acids. Germline CDR1 reads GTSNPN; CDR2 reads SVGIG (reference sequence). With V trimmed by 3 bases and J by 8 bases, 8 bases remained unmatched. TCRdb analysed the RT-PCR reads with MiXCR anew, one entry per CDR3 protein. The sample yields about 800,000 distinct CDR3 sequences, approximately 21% seen once. Sample: PBMCs from blood, taken around 5 days after vaccination. The chain is built from TRBV30 and TRBJ2-7; 12 bases match TRBD1. The clonotype originates from a man aged 50 or older who received an inactivated influenza vaccine. CDR3 nucleotide sequence: TGTGCCTGGAGGGGCGGGACAGGGGGCTTGAAGCAGTACTTC. Protein product: CAWRGGTGGLKQYF.